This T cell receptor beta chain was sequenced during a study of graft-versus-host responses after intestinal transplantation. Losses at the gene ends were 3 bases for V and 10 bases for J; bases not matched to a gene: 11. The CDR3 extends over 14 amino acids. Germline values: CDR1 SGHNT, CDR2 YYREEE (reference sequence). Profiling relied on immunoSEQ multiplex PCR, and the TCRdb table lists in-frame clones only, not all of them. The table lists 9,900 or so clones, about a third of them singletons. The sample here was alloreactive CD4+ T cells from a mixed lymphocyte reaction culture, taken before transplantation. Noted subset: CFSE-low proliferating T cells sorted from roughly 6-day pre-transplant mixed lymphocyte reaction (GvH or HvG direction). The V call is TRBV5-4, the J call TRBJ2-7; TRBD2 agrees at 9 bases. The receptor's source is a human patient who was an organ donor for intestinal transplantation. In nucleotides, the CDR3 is TGTGCCAGCAGCTGGCGGGGGGGCTCCTCGGCTCAGTACTTC. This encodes CASSWRGGSSAQYF.